This T cell receptor beta chain stems from a study of beta chain features in type 1 diabetes. Trimming pared 1 base from V and 8 bases from J, leaving 15 bases between. The CDR3 runs 16 residues. Germline CDR1 and CDR2: LGHNA and YNFKEQ. Reverse transcribing all isolated RNA meant expressed TCRB transcripts were sequenced. Method: immunoSEQ multiplex PCR; TCRdb's copy keeps in-frame clones and lacks some. This sample carries under 250,000 clones, about 14% of them seen once, and the ten largest clones take 0.025% to 0.03%. Via CD45RO/CCR7/CD25/CD127/CD95/CD27, cells of the CD4+ naive, central memory, regulatory and stem cell-like memory subsets were sorted.

The V gene is TRBV4-2, the J gene TRBJ1-6; D uncertain. The source of this sequence is a woman in her thirties or forties in good health. The sample consisted of naive CD4+ T cells from blood. CDR3 sequence reads: CASSQAKGEVDSPLHF. CDR3 bases: TGTGCCAGCAGCCAAGCAAAGGGAGAGGTTGATTCACCCCTCCACTTT.